What follows are 21 T cell receptor beta chains derived from one specimen sequenced in a study of vaccination effects on CD4 cells after COVID-19. The ViraFEST assay expanded antigen-specific CD4+ T cells with viral peptide pools before sequencing. Culturing for about ten days preceded CD4+ T cell isolation. Recipients of the vaccine had no prior SARS-CoV-2 infection and negative nucleocapsid antibodies. For these receptors, no antigen is known. Profiled with immunoSEQ multiplex PCR; TCRdb holds only in-frame clones, not every one. The sample yields some 68,000 clones, approximately 70% seen once. The sequencing used CD4+ T cells from PBMCs cultured with HCoV-OC43 spike peptides, collected before COVID-19 vaccination. Described subset: HCoV-OC43 spike overlapping peptide pool stimulation. These TCRs come from a human donor who received a COVID-19 vaccine.

The chain employs TRBV27 and TRBJ1-5; 7 bases are a match to TRBD1. From germline, CDR1 is MNHEY and CDR2 SMNVEV (reference sequence). CDR3 length: 16 residues. Germline trimming cut 6 bases from V and 3 bases from J; bases unmatched to any gene: 11. CDR3 amino acids: CASRRDSSTHNQPQHF. The CDR3 DNA reads as TGTGCCAGCAGACGGGACAGCTCTACACACAATCAGCCCCAGCATTTT.

The genes are TRBV19 and TRBJ1-6; possible D gene TRBD1, 6 bases. V was trimmed by 7 bases and J by 0 bases, leaving 13 bases between them. There are 16 residues in the CDR3. The germline V gene has CDR1 LNHDA and CDR2 SQIVND (reference sequence). CDR3 coding DNA: TGTGCCAGTACCGGGAAGGGGGGCTCCTATAATTCACCCCTCCACTTT. Its translation: CASTGKGGSYNSPLHF. The full variable domain, rest sourced from reference TRBV19 and TRBJ1-6, is DGGITQSPKYLFRKEGQNVTLSCEQNLNHDAMYWYRQDPGQGLRLIYYSQIVNDFQKGDIAEGYSVSREKKESFPLTVTSAQKNPTAFYLCASTGKGGSYNSPLHFGNGTRLTVT.

The J gene is TRBJ2-7, the V gene TRBV5-6; perhaps TRBD1 as D (6 bases). Germline V gene sequence: CDR1 SGHDT, CDR2 YYEEEE. The CDR3 covers 15 residues. V lost 4 bases and J lost 2, with 16 bases in between. The DNA for the CDR3 is TGTGCCAGCAGCATCACCGGGACATTTCCCTACGAGCAGTACGTC. The encoded protein is CASSITGTFPYEQYV.

The chain has TRBV6-6 and TRBJ1-6, with D uncertain. This CDR3 is 15 amino acids long. The V gene lost 3 bases and the J gene lost 12 bases, with 18 bases spanning the gap. The germline CDR1 and CDR2 sequences are MNHNY and SVGAGI (reference sequence). CDR3 in DNA: TGTGCCAGCAGTTATATCCAGGCCCCAGAGGGACCCCTCCACTTT. This encodes CASSYIQAPEGPLHF.

This clone was counted once. Here the CDR3 DNA reads TGTGCCAGCAGTTATGGCCCTGTAGGCTATGGCTACACCTTC. Its protein is CASSYGPVGYGYTF. The V call is TRBV6-1, the J call TRBJ1-2, with no clear D. Trimming left V 5 bases short and J 4 bases short, with 14 bases between. CDR1 is MNHNS and CDR2 is SASEGT in the germline V gene. CDR3 length equals 14 residues.

This clone appeared a single time. The rearrangement joins TRBV18 to TRBJ1-5; TRBD1 agrees at 7 bases. This CDR3 comprises 15 residues. Looked up from germline, CDR1 is KGHSH and CDR2 is LQKENI. V shed 3 bases and J 5 bases; nucleotides not matched to a gene: 7. In nucleotides, the CDR3 is TGTGCCAGCTCACCCCCCGGAGGGGGCGATCAGCCCCAGCATTTT. This codes for CASSPPGGGDQPQHF.

The chain links TRBV6-5 to TRBJ2-3, with D perhaps TRBD1 or TRBD2 (5 bases each). The CDR3 sequence is 15 residues long. Per the germline V gene, CDR1 is MNHEY and CDR2 is SVGAGI. The V and J ends lost 1 base and 0 bases respectively, with 8 bases between them. The CDR3, as DNA: TGTGCCAGCAGTTACTACGGGACGAGCACAGATACGCAGTATTTT. Translating it yields CASSYYGTSTDTQYF.

The chain is built from TRBV5-6 and TRBJ2-3; 13 bases agree with TRBD2. V shed 5 bases, J shed 1 base, and the junction held 4 bases outside the gene matches. The CDR3 is made up of 16 amino acids. Germline V lookup: CDR1 SGHDT, CDR2 YYEEEE. CDR3: CASSLTSGGRTDTQYF. The CDR3 DNA follows: TGTGCCAGCAGTTTGACTAGCGGGGGGCGCACAGATACGCAGTATTTT.

The chain is built from TRBV7-2 and TRBJ1-6; no clear D. V was cut by 4 bases and J by 6 bases, with 4 bases left in between. There are 12 residues in the CDR3. Germline assignment: CDR1 SGHTA and CDR2 FQGNSA. The CDR3 reads CASSSPNSPLHF. The CDR3 DNA reads as TGTGCCAGCAGCTCTCCTAATTCACCCCTCCACTTT.

V usage is TRBV5-1 and J usage is TRBJ2-6; D call uncertain. Germline CDR1 is SGHRS and CDR2 is YFSETQ. V lost 4 bases to trimming and J lost 0 bases, with 8 bases between them. This CDR3 is built from 15 residues. Here the CDR3 reads CASSRDISGANVLTF. The CDR3 region has the DNA TGCGCCAGCAGCCGTGACATCTCTGGGGCCAACGTCCTGACTTTC.

This sequence joins TRBV3-1 (or the pseudogene TRBV3-2) and TRBJ2-3; a weak D match, TRBD1 (5 bases). This CDR3 region has 13 residues. Germline V gene lookup returns CDR1 LGHDT and CDR2 YNNKEL (reference sequence). The germline V and J ends were trimmed by 2 bases and 4 bases, with 7 bases remaining between them. Written as DNA, the CDR3 is TGTGCCAGCAGCCAAAGGGGCCCAGATACGCAGTATTTT. This encodes CASSQRGPDTQYF.

This clone has just a few counts. The J gene is TRBJ2-1, the V gene TRBV10-2, with D perhaps given as TRBD1 or TRBD2 (6 bases each). V was shortened by 3 bases and J by 7 bases, with 16 bases between the two germline ends. The CDR3 covers 15 residues. CDR1 is WSHSY, CDR2 SAAADI, per germline. The CDR3 protein is CASSDRRGPHNEQFF. The CDR3 nucleotides read TGCGCCAGCAGTGATCGACGGGGGCCACATAATGAGCAGTTCTTC.

The chain has TRBV12-5 and TRBJ2-5, with D perhaps being TRBD1 or TRBD2 (5 bases each). Trimming pared 6 bases from V and 2 bases from J, leaving 16 bases between. The CDR3 length is 15 residues. Per the germline V gene, CDR1 is LGHNT and CDR2 is FRNRAP. CDR3 nucleotides: TGTGCTAGTGGCAGAGGGGCAGCCGGTCAAGAGACCCAGTACTTC. Translating it yields CASGRGAAGQETQYF.

V usage is TRBV24-1 and J usage is TRBJ2-3; D not certain. The V gene lost 4 bases and the J gene lost 2 bases, with 6 bases spanning the gap. There are 13 residues in the CDR3. Per the germline V gene, CDR1 is KGHDR and CDR2 is SFDVKD. CDR3 loop: CATSDPITDTQYF. In DNA form, the CDR3 reads TGTGCCACCAGTGACCCAATCACAGATACGCAGTATTTT.

The chain recombines TRBV2 with TRBJ1-4; 7 bases are a match to TRBD1. Looked up from germline, CDR1 is SNHLY and CDR2 is FYNNEI. The CDR3 totals 15 residues. V lost 5 bases, J lost 2 bases, and 5 bases stayed unmatched. CDR3 coding DNA: TGTGCCAGCAGTCGTAAACAGGGGACTAATGAAAAACTGTTTTTT. It encodes CASSRKQGTNEKLFF.

The chain employs TRBV5-3 and TRBJ2-2; weak D call: TRBD2 (5 bases). TRBV5-3 is an open reading frame, and its role is uncertain. Trimming left V 2 bases short and J 2 bases short, with 13 bases between. There are 16 residues in the CDR3. CDR3 loop: CARSLYEAANTGELFF. The CDR3, as DNA: TGTGCCAGAAGCTTATATGAAGCGGCTAACACCGGGGAGCTGTTTTTT.

This chain uses TRBV21-1 with TRBJ2-1; TRBD1, as called in the table, went unchecked against the DNA. TRBV21-1 is a pseudogene. This CDR3 spans 14 amino acids. CDR3 coding DNA: TGTGCCAGCAGCAAAGCGCTTTCAGGGTTTGAGCAGTTCTTC. Amino acids: CASSKALSGFEQFF.

V gene TRBV3-1 (or the pseudogene TRBV3-2) combines with J gene TRBJ1-2; tentatively, D is TRBD1 (5 bases). V was clipped by 1 base and J by 7 bases, with 7 bases between them. Germline V gene data show CDR1 as LGHDT and CDR2 as YNNKEL (reference sequence). The CDR3 consists of 12 residues. CDR3 loop: CASSQGQTGYTF. The DNA for the CDR3 is TGTGCCAGCAGCCAAGGACAGACTGGCTACACCTTC.

A few counts support this clone. The rearrangement uses TRBV21-1 and TRBJ1-2. TRBV21-1 is designated a pseudogene. The CDR3 loop spans 13 amino acids. As DNA, the CDR3 is TGTGCCAGCACCCTTAATAGGGACGCTGGCTACACCTTC. Its translation: CASTLNRDAGYTF.

In this sample, this clone turned up a few times. The J gene is TRBJ2-7, the V gene TRBV12-5; tentatively, D is TRBD1 or TRBD2 (5 bases each). Germline V gene sequence: CDR1 LGHNT, CDR2 FRNRAP. V lost 1 base, J lost 1 base, and 11 bases lay in between. This CDR3 is 15 amino acids long. CDR3 nucleotides: TGTGCTAGTGGTTTGGCTCGGGACGGATCCTACGAGCAGTACGTC. Its protein is CASGLARDGSYEQYV.

In nucleotides, the CDR3 is TGTGCCAGCAGTTACTCGTCGCGCACAGATACGCAGTATTTT. Its translation: CASSYSSRTDTQYF. The gene calls are TRBV6-2 or TRBV6-3 and TRBJ2-3; no definite D call. The germline gives CDR1 MNHEY, CDR2 SVGEGT. Trimming removed 0 bases from V and 1 base from J, with 5 bases in between. The CDR3 extends over 14 amino acids.